These 3 T cell receptor beta chains were sequenced from one sample in a study of cytomegalovirus exposure and HLA in healthy donors (TCRdb year 2017). The protocol used for the library was the immunoSEQ multiplex PCR assay. Sourced from immuneACCESS, this table was stored by TCRdb with only in-frame sequences that have V and J called. A share of the clones is absent; for the studies checked, an unresolved V gene accounts for under half, and the remainder has no known explanation. The sample data list approximately 270,000 clones, and around 85% of these were observed just once. Of the sample, 1% is held by the ten largest clones. The sample taken for sequencing was PBMCs. The receptors shown here come from a woman between 18 and 29 years old in good health and CMV-seronegative.

The rearrangement joins TRBV7-9 to TRBJ2-7, with 8 bases identical to TRBD1. This CDR3 is built from 15 residues. The V gene end was trimmed by 5 bases and the J gene end by 1 base; junction bases not matched to a gene: 7. Germline V CDR1 and CDR2: SEHNR, FQNEAQ (reference sequence). The CDR3 nucleotides read TGTGCCAGCAGCCCCGGGACAGGTGTATCCTACGAGCAGTACTTC. Translated: CASSPGTGVSYEQYF.

The gene calls are TRBV10-3 and TRBJ1-2, with 7 bases aligning to TRBD1. The CDR3 totals 15 residues. Unmatched junction bases numbered 15, after V lost 8 bases and J lost 6 bases. CDR1 and CDR2 (germline): ENHRY, SYGVKD. The CDR3 nucleotides read TGTGCCATCGAAGCGGCAGGGGGTACCGCGGATGGCTACACCTTC. Translation gives CAIEAAGGTADGYTF.

This clone was counted only a few times. The chain recombines TRBV5-1 with TRBJ2-3; tentative D call: TRBD2 (5 bases). The germline V and J ends were trimmed by 5 bases and 0 bases, with 13 bases remaining between them. The CDR3 is 15 residues long. Germline CDR1 is SGHRS and CDR2 is YFSETQ. The CDR3 spells CASRGALISTDTQYF. DNA for the CDR3: TGCGCCAGCAGGGGAGCGTTAATCAGCACAGATACGCAGTATTTT.